The following is a T cell receptor beta chain sequence with its context. Its antigen target is currently unknown. No much larger clone exists at a distance of one base, and base qualities are not known. The data originate from a study of cytomegalovirus exposure and HLA in healthy donors (dated by TCRdb to the late 2010s). Broadly, across the study: According to an earlier analysis of a few hundred of the donors, some 180 million T cells yielded roughly 100 million unique TCR beta sequences and roughly 280 Gb of sequence data. Genome-wide SNP genotypes for about 65% of the roughly 670 donors were used in a later genetic analysis, which treated that subset as a discovery cohort. An earlier analysis of several hundred of the donors applied high-throughput TCR beta sequencing to assess whether each TCR beta V gene segment acted as functional or pseudogenic. All discovery cohort repertoires had been generated using a single sequencing platform. Donor age, sex, ethnicity and CMV serostatus were compiled together with the repertoire data. The study was designed to test whether signatures of past pathogen exposure could be identified by cataloging public T cell receptors. An early release covering 500 to 750 HLA-typed donors comprised roughly 300 gigabases of sequencing data and 85 million or so unique TCR sequences. The number of donors typed differed by locus, with about 629-630 for A, B, C, DRB1 and DQB1, 522 for DQA1, about 610 for DPA1, and around 430 for DPB1. The study profiled the T cell repertoires of hundreds of subjects by immunosequencing and related them to cytomegalovirus serostatus. A separate validation cohort of about 110 different subjects was used in addition to the approximately 640-subject first cohort. Among the roughly 390 genotyped donors, 81% belonged to the genetic ancestry cluster associated with self-reported Caucasian donors. Among 398 genotyped donors of the cohort, an average of around 250,000 unique TCR beta nucleotide sequences was sequenced per donor, of which about 20% were non-productive. In a later analysis, previously published TCR beta repertoires from 600 to 850 donors were re-analyzed and high-resolution HLA genotyping was added so that TCR occurrence patterns could be studied. To predict cytomegalovirus infection status, the study brought together high-throughput TCR immunosequencing, statistical association of individual TCRs with disease status, and machine learning. Rather than using new phenotypic data, the later analysis identified candidate immune exposures from TCR beta sequences and from how often those sequences occurred across donors. Because of strong linkage in the cohort, five DR-DQ haplotypes were treated as single units for association and clustering. HLA typing included class I and class II loci at four-digit resolution. Summary of the overall study and its limitations: According to a later analysis, most CMV-associated TCR beta chains appeared to be HLA-restricted, and the HLA associations seemed to be driven largely by CMV exposure. A few of the identified cytomegalovirus-associated TCR beta chains were confirmed in vitro to be specific for cytomegalovirus antigens. The cohort was sequenced for TCR beta chains only, and without alpha or paired-chain data the features that could be detected were limited. Because counts were too low, some 17 rarely observed V segments, including chromosome 9 orphons, were excluded from the earlier analysis of 587 of the donors. CMV serostatus was the only immune exposure information available for the cohort. HLA typing was unavailable for some donors at each locus, so association tests used only the typed subset. Correlated functional status among segregating V segments might be attributable to linkage disequilibrium, but an unknown experimental factor could not be ruled out. An association between a missense DCLRE1C variant and V-gene and J-gene trimming of TCR beta chains was found in a later genetic analysis and replicated in an independent cohort. Broadly in line with IMGT annotations, most TCR beta V segments showed up in productive rearrangements about 90% or about 30% of the time in an earlier analysis of under 700 of the donors. According to a later analysis, parvovirus B19, influenza, CMV and Epstein-Barr virus appeared linked to several top co-occurrence clusters. Strong co-occurrence of HLA alleles, especially DR and DQ, made assigning TCR associations to individual alleles difficult. Some IMGT-functional V segments, including TRBV6-2 and TRBV6-3, could not be told apart with the 87-base-pair reads, so those segments were excluded. A further reported finding was that TCR beta sequences accurately predicted the HLA-A and HLA-B alleles for most subjects in the first cohort. A total of fewer than 200 TCR beta chains were listed by the study as associated with cytomegalovirus. A later analysis found that TCR association rates varied across HLA loci, with DRB1 alleles showing the most associated TCRs and HLA-C alleles the fewest. A later genetic analysis reported fewer N-insertions in productive TCRs among donors in an Asian-associated ancestry cluster than the roughly 620-donor mean. A later analysis found that HLA-associated TCR beta chains were more clonally expanded and had lower generation probabilities than equally common non-associated chains. The classifier was reported to diagnose cytomegalovirus status with high specificity and sensitivity in both the original cohort and the validation cohort. At a false discovery rate of 0.05, a later analysis linked some 18,000 TCR beta sequences to specific HLA alleles. A cluster of highly shared sequence variants was judged likely to represent a technical artifact of the sequencing pipeline. The authors suggested that the approach could potentially be generalized to other disease states and immunological phenotypes. Sequencing depth was assumed to be roughly uniform across donors in the presence/absence analyses, though that assumption may not hold. While some public TCRs were present in many individuals, most TCR sequences turned up only very rarely across donors.

The cohort was made up of approximately 670 healthy bone marrow donors. All cohort members were sampled while nominally healthy, although unrecorded immune exposures were likely present. The donor tested CMV seronegative and was one of the 352 seronegative cohort members. A peripheral blood sample was collected from each donor, and TCR beta sequencing was performed on peripheral blood mononuclear cells. Genomic DNA extraction from the blood cell samples was performed with the Qiagen DNeasy Blood Extraction Kit. Library preparation employed the immunoSEQ multiplex PCR assay. A mixture of 60 forward primers for TCR Vbeta segments and 13 reverse primers for TCR Jbeta segments was used in the multiplex PCR. A multiplex PCR assay on genomic DNA amplified the CDR3 region of rearranged TCR beta genes. Amplified TCR beta libraries were sequenced as 87-base-pair reads on the Illumina HiSeq System. On the study's bioinformatics: A later analysis counted approximately 76 million unique TCR beta chains across the 650 to 800 repertoires, and roughly 11 million of these chains were shared by at least two donors. Raw reads were error-corrected and collapsed into unique sequences by a nearest-neighbor algorithm in which closely related sequences were merged to remove PCR and sequencing errors. V, D and J gene segments were assigned by aligning CDR3 sequences to IMGT reference sequences. For a sequence to be retained, at least a six-nucleotide match to both a V gene segment and a J gene segment was required. A rearrangement was called productive if the CDR3 had no stop codons and remained in frame with V and J, and every other rearrangement was called non-productive. Following IMGT convention, CDR3 was defined as the stretch from the second conserved V-encoded cysteine up to the conserved J-encoded phenylalanine. The earlier analysis of approximately 500 of the donors excluded sequences that lacked an unambiguous match to a single V gene segment. An earlier analysis of about 600 of the donors called V segments functional above 56.7% productive rearrangements and segregating when the between-donor standard deviation exceeded 5%. A statistical classification framework was built for diagnosing cytomegalovirus status from the catalog of TCR beta chain sequences. V and J gene assignment, in a later analysis, came from comparing TCR nucleotide sequences with IMGT/GENE-DB human TR gene sequences. The TCRdist pipeline was used in a later analysis to assign CDR3 sequences and most-parsimonious VDJ recombination scenarios. In a later analysis, each TCR beta chain was defined by its CDR3 amino acid sequence together with its V-gene family, and reads lacking a unique V-gene family were excluded. As a way to deal with suspected cross-contamination and a sequencing artifact, a later analysis dropped roughly 600 nucleotide sequences that were highly shared and had low generation probability. For each public chain, a later analysis derived a clonal expansion index from normalized ranks of inferred template counts within each repertoire. In a later analysis, generation probabilities were computed with a VDJ recombination model fitted to out-of-frame rearrangements, and the resulting probabilities were checked against IGoR. Hypergeometric tests were used in a later analysis to score TCR-TCR, TCR-HLA and TCR-CMV co-occurrence, with a repertoire-size bias correction applied to the TCR pairs. A later analysis estimated false discovery rates by permuting HLA or CMV assignments 20 times. In a later analysis, co-occurring TCRs were grouped using DBSCAN, and TCRdist sequence similarity was added for clustering within HLA-allele-positive subsets. Co-occurrence clustering excluded repertoires with fewer than 30,000 or more than 120,000 public chains, plus five with anomalous nucleotide sharing. TCRdb limited this immuneACCESS table to in-frame rearrangements with V and J called. A share of clones is missing; checked studies link under half to unresolved V genes, and the rest is unexplained. The DNA was the basis for D and trimming; V, J and clone size are from that table. This sample has just over 200,000 clones in its table, and 75% to 90% of those were observed once. Approximately 2.5% of the sample comes from the top ten.

Deletion took 3 bases off V and 6 bases off J, with a span of 18 bases between the germline ends. The CDR1 and CDR2 encoded by the germline V gene are MDHEN and SYDVKM. The CDR3 holds 16 amino acids from the cysteine to the phenylalanine. Only CDR3 DNA is held: 48 bases, read in frame from base 1. The sequence links TRBV28 to TRBJ1-5; a weak D assignment points to TRBD1 (6 bases agree). The clonotype comes from a woman aged 40 to 50 in good health and CMV-seronegative. The material sequenced was PBMCs. The CDR3 is CASSFISGEFSQPQHF. The sequenced DNA is TGTGCCAGCAGTTTTATTTCAGGGGAGTTCAGTCAGCCCCAGCATTTT.